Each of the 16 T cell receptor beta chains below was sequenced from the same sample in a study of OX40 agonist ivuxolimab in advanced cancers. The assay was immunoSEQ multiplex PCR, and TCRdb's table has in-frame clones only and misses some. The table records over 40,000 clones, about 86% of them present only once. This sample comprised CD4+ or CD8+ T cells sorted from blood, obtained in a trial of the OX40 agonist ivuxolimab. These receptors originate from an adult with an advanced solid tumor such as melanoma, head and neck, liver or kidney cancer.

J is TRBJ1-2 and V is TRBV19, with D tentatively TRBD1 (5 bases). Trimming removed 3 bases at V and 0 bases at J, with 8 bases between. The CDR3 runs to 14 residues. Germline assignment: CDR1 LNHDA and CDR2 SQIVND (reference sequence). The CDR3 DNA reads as TGTGCCAGTAGTATCAGGGAAGCTAACTATGGCTACACCTTC. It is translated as CASSIREANYGYTF.

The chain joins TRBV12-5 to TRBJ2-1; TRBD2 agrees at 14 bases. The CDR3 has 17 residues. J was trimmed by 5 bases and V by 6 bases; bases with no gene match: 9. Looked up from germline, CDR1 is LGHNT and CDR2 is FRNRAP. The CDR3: CASGLGLAGGSNNEQFF. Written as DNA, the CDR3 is TGTGCTAGTGGCCTCGGACTAGCGGGGGGATCAAACAATGAGCAGTTCTTC.

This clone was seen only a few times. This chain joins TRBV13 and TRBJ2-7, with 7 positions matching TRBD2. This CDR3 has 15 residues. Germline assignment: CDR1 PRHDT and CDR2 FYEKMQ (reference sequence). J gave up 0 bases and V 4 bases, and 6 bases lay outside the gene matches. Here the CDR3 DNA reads TGTGCCAGCAGCTCGGCAGCGGGGCGCTCCTACGAGCAGTACTTC. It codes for CASSSAAGRSYEQYF.

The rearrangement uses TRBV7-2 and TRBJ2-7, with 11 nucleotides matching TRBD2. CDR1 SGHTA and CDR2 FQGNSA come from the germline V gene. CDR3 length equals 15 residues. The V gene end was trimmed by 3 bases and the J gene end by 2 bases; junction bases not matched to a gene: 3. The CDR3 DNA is TGTGCCAGCAGCTTTAATAGCGGGGGGGCCTACGAGCAGTACTTC. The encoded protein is CASSFNSGGAYEQYF.

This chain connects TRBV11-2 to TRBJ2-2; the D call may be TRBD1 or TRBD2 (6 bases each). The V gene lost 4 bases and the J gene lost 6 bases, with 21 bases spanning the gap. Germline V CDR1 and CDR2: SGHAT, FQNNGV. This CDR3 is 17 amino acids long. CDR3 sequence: CASSSPPGALISGELFF. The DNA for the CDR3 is TGTGCCAGCAGCTCCCCCCCGGGGGCGCTCATTTCCGGGGAGCTGTTTTTT.

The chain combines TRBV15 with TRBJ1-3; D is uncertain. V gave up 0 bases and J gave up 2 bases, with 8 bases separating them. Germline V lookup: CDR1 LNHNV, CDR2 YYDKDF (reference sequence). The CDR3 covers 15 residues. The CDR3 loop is CATSRDLATGNTIYF. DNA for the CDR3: TGTGCCACCAGCAGAGATTTGGCTACTGGAAACACCATATATTTT.

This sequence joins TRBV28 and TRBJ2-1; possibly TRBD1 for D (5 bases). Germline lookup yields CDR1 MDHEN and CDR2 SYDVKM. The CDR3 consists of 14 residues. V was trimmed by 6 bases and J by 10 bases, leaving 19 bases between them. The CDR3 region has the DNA TGTGCCAGCAGCCCGCGTAGGGGTTTGGGGGAGCAGTTCTTC. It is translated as CASSPRRGLGEQFF.

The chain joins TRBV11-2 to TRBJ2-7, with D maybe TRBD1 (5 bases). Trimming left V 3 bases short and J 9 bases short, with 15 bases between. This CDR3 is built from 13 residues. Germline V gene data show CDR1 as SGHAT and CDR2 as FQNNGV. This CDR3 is CASSFFTGTRQYF. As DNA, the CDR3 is TGTGCCAGCAGCTTTTTTACAGGTACAAGGCAGTACTTC. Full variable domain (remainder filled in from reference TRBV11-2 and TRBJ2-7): EAGVAQSPRYKIIEKRQSVAFWCNPISGHATLYWYQQILGQGPKLLIQFQNNGVVDDSQLPKDRFSAERLKGVDSTLKIQPAKLEDSAVYLCASSFFTGTRQYFGPGTRLTVT.

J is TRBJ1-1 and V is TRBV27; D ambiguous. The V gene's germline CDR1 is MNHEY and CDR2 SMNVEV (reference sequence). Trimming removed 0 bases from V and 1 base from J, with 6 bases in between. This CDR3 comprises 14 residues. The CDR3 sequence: CASSLSAGNTEAFF. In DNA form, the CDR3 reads TGTGCCAGCAGTTTATCGGCGGGGAACACTGAAGCTTTCTTT.

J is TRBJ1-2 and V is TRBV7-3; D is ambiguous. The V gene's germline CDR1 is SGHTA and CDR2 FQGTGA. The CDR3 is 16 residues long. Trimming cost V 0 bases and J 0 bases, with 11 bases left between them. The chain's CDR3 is CASSLTHTGSNYGYTF. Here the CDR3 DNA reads TGTGCCAGCAGCTTAACGCATACGGGTTCTAACTATGGCTACACCTTC.

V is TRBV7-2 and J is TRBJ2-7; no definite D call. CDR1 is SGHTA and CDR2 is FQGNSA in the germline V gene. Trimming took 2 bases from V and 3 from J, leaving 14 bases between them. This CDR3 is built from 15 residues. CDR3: CASSLTLGISYEQYF. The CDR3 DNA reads TGTGCCAGCAGCTTAACTCTAGGCATTAGCTACGAGCAGTACTTC.

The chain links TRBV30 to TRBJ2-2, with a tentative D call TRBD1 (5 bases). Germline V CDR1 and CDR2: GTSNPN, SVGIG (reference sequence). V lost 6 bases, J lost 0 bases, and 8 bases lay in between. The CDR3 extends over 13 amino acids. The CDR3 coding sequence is TGTGCCTGTCGACAGACGAACACCGGGGAGCTGTTTTTT. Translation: CACRQTNTGELFF.

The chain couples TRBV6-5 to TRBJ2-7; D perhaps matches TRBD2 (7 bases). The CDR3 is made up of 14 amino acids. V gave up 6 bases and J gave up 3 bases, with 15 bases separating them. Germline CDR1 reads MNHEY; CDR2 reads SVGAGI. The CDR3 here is CASSLTGGLYEQYF. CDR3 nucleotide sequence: TGTGCCAGCAGCCTTACCGGGGGGCTCTACGAGCAGTACTTC.

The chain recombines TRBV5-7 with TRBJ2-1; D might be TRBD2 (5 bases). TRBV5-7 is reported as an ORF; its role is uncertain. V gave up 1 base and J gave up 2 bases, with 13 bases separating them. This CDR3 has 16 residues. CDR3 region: CASSLNRGSPYNEQFF. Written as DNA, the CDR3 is TGTGCCAGCAGCTTGAACCGGGGTTCGCCCTACAATGAGCAGTTCTTC.

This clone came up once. The chain's CDR3 is CASSSTDTDTQYF. The DNA of the CDR3 is TGCGCCAGCAGCTCAACTGACACAGATACGCAGTATTTT. V is TRBV5-1 and J is TRBJ2-3; no clear D. V lost 3 bases to trimming and J lost 2 bases, with 7 bases between them. There are 13 residues in the CDR3. Germline assignment: CDR1 SGHRS and CDR2 YFSETQ.

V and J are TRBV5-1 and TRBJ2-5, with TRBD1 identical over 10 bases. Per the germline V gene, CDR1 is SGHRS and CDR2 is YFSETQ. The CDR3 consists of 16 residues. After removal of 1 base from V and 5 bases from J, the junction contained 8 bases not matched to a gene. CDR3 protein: CASSLWGQGTGETQYF. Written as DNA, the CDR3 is TGCGCCAGCAGCTTGTGGGGACAGGGGACGGGGGAGACCCAGTACTTC.